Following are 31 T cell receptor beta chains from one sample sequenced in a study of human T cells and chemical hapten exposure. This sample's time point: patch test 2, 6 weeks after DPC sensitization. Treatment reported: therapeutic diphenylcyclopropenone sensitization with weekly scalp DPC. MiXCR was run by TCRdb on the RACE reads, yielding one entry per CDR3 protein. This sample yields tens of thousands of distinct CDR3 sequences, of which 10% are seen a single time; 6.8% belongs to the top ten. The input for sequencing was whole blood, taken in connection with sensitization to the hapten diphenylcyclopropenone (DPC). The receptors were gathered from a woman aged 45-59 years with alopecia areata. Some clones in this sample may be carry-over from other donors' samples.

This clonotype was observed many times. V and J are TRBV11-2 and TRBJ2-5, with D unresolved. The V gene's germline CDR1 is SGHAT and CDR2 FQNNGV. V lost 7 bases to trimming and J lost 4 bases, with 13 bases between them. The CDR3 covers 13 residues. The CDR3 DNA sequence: TGTGCCAGCACCATTGGATCCGTAGAGACCCAGTACTTC. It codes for CASTIGSVETQYF.

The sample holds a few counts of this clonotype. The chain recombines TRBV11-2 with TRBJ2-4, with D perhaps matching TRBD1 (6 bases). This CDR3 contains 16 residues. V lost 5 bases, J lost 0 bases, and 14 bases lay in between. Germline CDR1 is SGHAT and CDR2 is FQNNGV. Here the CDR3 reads CASSPGQWLAKNIQYF. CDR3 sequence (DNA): TGTGCCAGCAGCCCCGGACAGTGGTTAGCCAAAAACATTCAGTACTTC.

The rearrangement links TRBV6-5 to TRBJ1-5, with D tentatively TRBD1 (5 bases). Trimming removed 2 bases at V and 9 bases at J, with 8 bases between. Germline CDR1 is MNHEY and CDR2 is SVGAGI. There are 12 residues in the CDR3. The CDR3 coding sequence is TGTGCCAGCAGTTACGTGGGGGGGCCCCAGCATTTT. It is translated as CASSYVGGPQHF.

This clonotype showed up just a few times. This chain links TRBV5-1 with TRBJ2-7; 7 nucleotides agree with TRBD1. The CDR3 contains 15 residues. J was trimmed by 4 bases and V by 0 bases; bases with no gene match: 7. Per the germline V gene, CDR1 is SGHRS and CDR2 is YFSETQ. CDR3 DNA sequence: TGCGCCAGCAGCTTGGCTGGGACAGCATTTTACGAGCAGTACTTC. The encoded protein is CASSLAGTAFYEQYF.

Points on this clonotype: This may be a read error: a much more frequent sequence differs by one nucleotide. The CDR3 sequence: CASSPGVRTGYIDTQYF. The CDR3 nucleotides are TGCGCCAGCAGCCCCGGGGTAAGGACAGGATACATAGATACGCAGTATTTT. This chain links TRBV5-1 with TRBJ2-3, with 7 bases fitting TRBD1. There are 17 residues in the CDR3. In germline, CDR1 is SGHRS, CDR2 YFSETQ. After removal of 4 bases from V and 5 bases from J, the junction contained 16 bases not matched to a gene.

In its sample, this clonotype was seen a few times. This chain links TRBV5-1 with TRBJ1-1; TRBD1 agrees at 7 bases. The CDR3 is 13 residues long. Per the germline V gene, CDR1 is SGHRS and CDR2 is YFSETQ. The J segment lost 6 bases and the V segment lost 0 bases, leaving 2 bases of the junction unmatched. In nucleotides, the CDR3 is TGCGCCAGCAGCTTGGCGGGGACAGCTGAAGCTTTCTTT. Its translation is CASSLAGTAEAFF.

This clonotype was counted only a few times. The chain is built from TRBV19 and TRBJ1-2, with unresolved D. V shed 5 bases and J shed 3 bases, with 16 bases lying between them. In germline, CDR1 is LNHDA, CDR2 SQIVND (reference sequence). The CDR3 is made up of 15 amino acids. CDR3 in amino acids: CASSARGRVDYGYTF. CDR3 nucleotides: TGTGCCAGTAGTGCCCGTGGACGGGTAGACTATGGCTACACCTTC.

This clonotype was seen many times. The CDR3 region is CASSGGLRVSNQPQHF. CDR3 sequence (DNA): TGTGCCAGCAGTGGGGGTCTTAGGGTCAGCAATCAGCCCCAGCATTTT. The J gene is TRBJ1-5, the V gene TRBV6-1; no firm D call. The germline gives CDR1 MNHNS, CDR2 SASEGT. The CDR3 sequence is 16 residues long. With 4 bases removed from V and 1 base from J, the gap between germline ends came to 14 bases.

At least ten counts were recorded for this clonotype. The CDR3 reads CASSLVGYRGLTQNEQFF. CDR3 coding DNA: TGTGCCAGCAGCTTAGTAGGGTATCGGGGGTTGACGCAAAATGAGCAGTTCTTC. The V call is TRBV7-8, the J call TRBJ2-1; maybe TRBD2 (6 bases). The germline V gene encodes CDR1 SGHVS and CDR2 FQNEAQ. CDR3 length equals 18 residues. Trimming cost V 1 base and J 7 bases, with 23 bases left between them.

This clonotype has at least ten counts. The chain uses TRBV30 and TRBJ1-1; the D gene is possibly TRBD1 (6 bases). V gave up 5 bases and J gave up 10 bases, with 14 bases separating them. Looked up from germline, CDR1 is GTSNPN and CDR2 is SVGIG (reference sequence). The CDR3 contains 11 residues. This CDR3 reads CAWYRGGGAFF. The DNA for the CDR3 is TGTGCCTGGTACCGAGGGGGGGGAGCTTTCTTT.

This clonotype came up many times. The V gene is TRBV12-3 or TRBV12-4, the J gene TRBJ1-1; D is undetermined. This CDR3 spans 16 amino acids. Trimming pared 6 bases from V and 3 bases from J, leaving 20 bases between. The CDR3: CASRRIRELGYTEAFF. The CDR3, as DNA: TGTGCCAGCAGGCGGATCCGGGAGCTGGGGTACACTGAAGCTTTCTTT.

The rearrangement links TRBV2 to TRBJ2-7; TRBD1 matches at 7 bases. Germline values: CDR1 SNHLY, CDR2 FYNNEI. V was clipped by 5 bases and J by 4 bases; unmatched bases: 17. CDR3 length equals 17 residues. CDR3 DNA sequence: TGTGCCAGCAGTCCCAGACTCGGGACAGTGTTATCTTACGAGCAGTACTTC. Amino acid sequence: CASSPRLGTVLSYEQYF. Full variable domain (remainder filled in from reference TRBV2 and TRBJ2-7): EPEVTQTPSHQVTQMGQEVILRCVPISNHLYFYWYRQILGQKVEFLVSFYNNEISEKSEIFDDQFSVERPDGSNFTLKIRSTKLEDSAMYFCASSPRLGTVLSYEQYFGPGTRLTVT.

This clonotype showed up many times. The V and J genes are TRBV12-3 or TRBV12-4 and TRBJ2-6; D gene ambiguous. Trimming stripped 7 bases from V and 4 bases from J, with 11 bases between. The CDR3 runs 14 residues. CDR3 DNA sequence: TGTGCCAGCACTAAAGGAAGAGGGGCCAACGTCCTGACTTTC. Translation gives CASTKGRGANVLTF.

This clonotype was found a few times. CDR3 sequence: CASSPTDISEQYF. CDR3 in DNA: TGTGCCAGCAGTCCGACAGACATTTCCGAGCAGTACTTC. V and J are TRBV6-5 and TRBJ2-7; perhaps TRBD1 as D (5 bases). Trimming stripped 5 bases from V and 6 bases from J, with 14 bases between. Per germline, CDR1 MNHEY and CDR2 SVGAGI. This CDR3 has 13 amino acids.

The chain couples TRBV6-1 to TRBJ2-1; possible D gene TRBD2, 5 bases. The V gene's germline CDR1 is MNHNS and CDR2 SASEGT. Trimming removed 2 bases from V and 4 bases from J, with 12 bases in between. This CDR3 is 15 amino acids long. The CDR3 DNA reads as TGTGCCAGCAGTGAATTGAGGGAGATATACAATGAGCAGTTCTTC. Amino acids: CASSELREIYNEQFF.

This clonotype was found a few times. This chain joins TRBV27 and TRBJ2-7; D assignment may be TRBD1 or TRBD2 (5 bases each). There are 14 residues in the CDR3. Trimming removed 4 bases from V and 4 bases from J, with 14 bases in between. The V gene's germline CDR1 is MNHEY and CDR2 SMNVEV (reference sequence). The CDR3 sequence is CASSYRGRAYEQYF. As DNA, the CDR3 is TGTGCCAGCAGTTACCGGGGACGAGCTTACGAGCAGTACTTC.

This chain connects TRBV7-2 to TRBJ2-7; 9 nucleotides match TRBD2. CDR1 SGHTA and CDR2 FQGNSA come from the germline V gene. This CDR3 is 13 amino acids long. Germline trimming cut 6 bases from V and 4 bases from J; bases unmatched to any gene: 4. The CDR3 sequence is CASRAGGAYEQYF. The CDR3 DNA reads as TGTGCCAGCAGAGCGGGAGGTGCTTACGAGCAGTACTTC.

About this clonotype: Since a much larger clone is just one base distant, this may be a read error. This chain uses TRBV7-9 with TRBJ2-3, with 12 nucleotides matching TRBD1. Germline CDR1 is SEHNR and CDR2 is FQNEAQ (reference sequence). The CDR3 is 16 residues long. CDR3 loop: CTSPAGQGARTDTQYF. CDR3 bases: TGTACCAGTCCCGCGGGACAGGGGGCCAGGACAGATACGCAGTATTTT.

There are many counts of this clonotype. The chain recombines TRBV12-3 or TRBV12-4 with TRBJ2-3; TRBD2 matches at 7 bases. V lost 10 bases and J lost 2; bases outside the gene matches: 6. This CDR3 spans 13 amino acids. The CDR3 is CATSGLPTDTQYF. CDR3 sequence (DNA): TGTGCCACCTCGGGACTACCCACAGATACGCAGTATTTT.

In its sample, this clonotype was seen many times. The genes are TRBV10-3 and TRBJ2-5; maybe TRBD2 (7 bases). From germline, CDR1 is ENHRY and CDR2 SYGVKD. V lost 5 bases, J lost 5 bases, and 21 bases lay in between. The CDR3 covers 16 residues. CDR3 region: CAISMTAGTRRETQYF. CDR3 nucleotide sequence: TGTGCCATCAGTATGACAGCGGGGACACGAAGGGAGACCCAGTACTTC.

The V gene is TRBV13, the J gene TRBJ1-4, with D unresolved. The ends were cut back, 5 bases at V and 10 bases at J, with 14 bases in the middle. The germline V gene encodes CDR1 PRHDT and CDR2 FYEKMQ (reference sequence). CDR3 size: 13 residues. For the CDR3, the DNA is TGTGCCAGCAGCCCGTCGAGCGGTGGAAAACTGTTTTTT. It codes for CASSPSSGGKLFF.

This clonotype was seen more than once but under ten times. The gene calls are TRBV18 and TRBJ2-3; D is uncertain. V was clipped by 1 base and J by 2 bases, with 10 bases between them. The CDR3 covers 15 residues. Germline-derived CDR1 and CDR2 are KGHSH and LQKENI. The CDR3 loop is CASSPLARSTDTQYF. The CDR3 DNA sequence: TGTGCCAGCTCACCACTGGCGCGCTCCACAGATACGCAGTATTTT. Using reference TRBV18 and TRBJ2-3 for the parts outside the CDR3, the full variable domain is NAGVMQNPRHLVRRRGQEARLRCSPMKGHSHVYWYRQLPEEGLKFMVYLQKENIIDESGMPKERFSAEFPKEGPSILRIQQVVRGDSAAYFCASSPLARSTDTQYFGPGTRLTVL.

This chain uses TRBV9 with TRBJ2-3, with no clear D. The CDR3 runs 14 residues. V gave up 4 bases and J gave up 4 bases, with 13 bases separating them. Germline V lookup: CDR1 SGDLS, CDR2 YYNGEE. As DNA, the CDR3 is TGTGCCAGCAGCCTACGCCTATCCCCAGATACGCAGTATTTT. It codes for CASSLRLSPDTQYF.

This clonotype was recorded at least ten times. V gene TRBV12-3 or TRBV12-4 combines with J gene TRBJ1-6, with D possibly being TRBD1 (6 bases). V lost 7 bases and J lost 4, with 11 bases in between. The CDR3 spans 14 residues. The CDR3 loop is CASNLDSYNSPLHF. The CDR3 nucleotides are TGTGCCAGCAACTTGGACAGTTATAATTCACCCCTCCACTTT.

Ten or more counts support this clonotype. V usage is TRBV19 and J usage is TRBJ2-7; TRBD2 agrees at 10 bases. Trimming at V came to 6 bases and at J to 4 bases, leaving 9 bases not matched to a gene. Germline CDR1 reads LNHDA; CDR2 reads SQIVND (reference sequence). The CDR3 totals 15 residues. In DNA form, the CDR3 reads TGTGCCAGTAGACTTTGGGCTAGCGGGAGTTACGAGCAGTACTTC. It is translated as CASRLWASGSYEQYF.

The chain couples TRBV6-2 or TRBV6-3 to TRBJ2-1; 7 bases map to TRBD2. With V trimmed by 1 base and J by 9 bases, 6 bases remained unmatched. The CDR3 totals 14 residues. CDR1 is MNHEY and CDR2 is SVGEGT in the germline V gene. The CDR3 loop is CASSYYASGGEQFF. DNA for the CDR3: TGTGCCAGCAGTTACTACGCTAGCGGCGGTGAGCAGTTCTTC.

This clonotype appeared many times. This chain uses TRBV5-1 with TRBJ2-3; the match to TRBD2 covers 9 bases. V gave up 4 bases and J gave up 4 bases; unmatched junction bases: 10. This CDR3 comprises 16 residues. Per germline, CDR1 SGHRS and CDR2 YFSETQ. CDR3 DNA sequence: TGCGCCAGCAGCCCTCGGACTAGCGCGGATGCAGATACGCAGTATTTT. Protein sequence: CASSPRTSADADTQYF.

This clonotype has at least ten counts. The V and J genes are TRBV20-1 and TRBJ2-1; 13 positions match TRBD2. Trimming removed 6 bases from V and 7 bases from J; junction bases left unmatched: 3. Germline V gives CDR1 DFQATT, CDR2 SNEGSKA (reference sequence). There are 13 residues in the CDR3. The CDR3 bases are TGCAGTGCCCGGACTAGCGGGAGAAATGAGCAGTTCTTC. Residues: CSARTSGRNEQFF.

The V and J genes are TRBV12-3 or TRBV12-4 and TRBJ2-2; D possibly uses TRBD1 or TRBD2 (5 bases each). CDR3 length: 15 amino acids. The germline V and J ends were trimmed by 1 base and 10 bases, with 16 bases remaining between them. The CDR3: CASSLDSGRPEELFF. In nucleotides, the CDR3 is TGTGCCAGCAGTTTAGATTCGGGACGGCCCGAGGAGCTGTTTTTT.

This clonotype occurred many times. CDR3: CASSRGNNYEQYF. As DNA, the CDR3 is TGTGCCAGCAGCCGGGGAAATAACTACGAGCAGTACTTC. This chain joins TRBV12-3 or TRBV12-4 and TRBJ2-7; perhaps TRBD2 as D (5 bases). V lost 6 bases, J lost 3 bases, and 12 bases lay in between. The CDR3 has 13 amino acids.

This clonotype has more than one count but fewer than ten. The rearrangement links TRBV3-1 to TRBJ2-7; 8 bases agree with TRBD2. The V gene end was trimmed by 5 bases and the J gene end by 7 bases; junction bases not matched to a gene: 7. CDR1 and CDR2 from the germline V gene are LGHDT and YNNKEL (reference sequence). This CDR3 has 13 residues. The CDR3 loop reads CASSSAGEGEQYF. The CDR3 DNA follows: TGTGCCAGCAGCTCAGCGGGAGAGGGAGAGCAGTACTTC.